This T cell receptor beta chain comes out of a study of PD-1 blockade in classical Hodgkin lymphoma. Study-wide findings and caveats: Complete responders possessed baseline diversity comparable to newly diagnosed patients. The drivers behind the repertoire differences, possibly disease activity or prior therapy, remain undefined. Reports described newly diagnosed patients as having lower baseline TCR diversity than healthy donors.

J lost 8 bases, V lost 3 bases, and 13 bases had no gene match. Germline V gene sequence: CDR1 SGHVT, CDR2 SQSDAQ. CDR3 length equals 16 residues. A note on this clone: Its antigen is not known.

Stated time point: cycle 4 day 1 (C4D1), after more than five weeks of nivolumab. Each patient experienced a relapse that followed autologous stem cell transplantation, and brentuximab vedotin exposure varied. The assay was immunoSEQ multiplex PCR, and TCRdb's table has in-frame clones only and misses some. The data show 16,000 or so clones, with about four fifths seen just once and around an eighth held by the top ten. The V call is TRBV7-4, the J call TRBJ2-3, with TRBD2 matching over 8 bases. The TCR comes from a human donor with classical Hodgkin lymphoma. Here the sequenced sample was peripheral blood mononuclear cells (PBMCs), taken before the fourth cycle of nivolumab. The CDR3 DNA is TGTGCCAGCAGCTTCAAGTGTCGGGGGGGAGTAGGTACGCAGTATTTT. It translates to CASSFKCRGGVGTQYF.